Listed here are 18 T cell receptor beta chains from one sample, sequenced in a study of prognosis after radiotherapy for stage I lung cancer. With two-round multiplex PCR, TCR beta CDR3 sequences were amplified from genomic DNA. Amplification during the initial PCR round employed primers specific to each TRBV and TRBJ gene. TCRdb reprocessed the multiplex PCR reads with MiXCR, giving one entry per CDR3 protein. The sample shows around 20,000 distinct CDR3 sequences, around 40% of them seen only once. The specimen comprised PBMCs, sampled before or after stereotactic body radiation therapy (not recorded which). These receptors originate from a donor aged 50 or older with non-small cell lung cancer.

As concerns this clonotype: The junction departs from germline at one end; a sequencing error may be responsible. This chain uses TRBV7-2 with TRBJ2-3, with D possibly matching TRBD1 (5 bases). Germline CDR1 is SGHTA and CDR2 is FQGNSA. The CDR3 loop spans 14 amino acids. The CDR3 loop is CASSLVTNTGTQYF. DNA of the CDR3: TGTGCTAGCAGCTTAGTAACGAACACAGGTACGCAGTATTTT.

The sample holds a few counts of this clonotype. The J gene is TRBJ1-1, the V gene TRBV5-1, with D tentatively TRBD1 (6 bases). Trimming removed 2 bases from V and 0 bases from J, with 17 bases in between. In germline, CDR1 is SGHRS, CDR2 YFSETQ. The CDR3 runs 17 residues. The CDR3 sequence is CASSFPGQLGVNTEAFF. The CDR3 coding sequence is TGCGCCAGCAGCTTTCCCGGACAGTTGGGCGTGAACACTGAAGCTTTCTTT.

This clonotype was observed a few times. The V call is TRBV27, the J call TRBJ1-6; TRBD1 matches 7 bases. Losses at the gene ends were 4 bases for V and 5 bases for J; bases not matched to a gene: 8. From germline, CDR1 is MNHEY and CDR2 SMNVEV (reference sequence). This CDR3 is built from 16 residues. The CDR3 sequence: CASSSGQHLDNSPLHF. The CDR3 nucleotides read TGTGCCAGCAGTTCGGGACAGCACCTAGATAATTCACCCCTCCACTTT.

The gene calls are TRBV6-2 or TRBV6-3 and TRBJ1-5; no clear D gene. The CDR3 consists of 14 residues. The V and J ends lost 6 bases and 8 bases respectively, with 17 bases between them. Germline V gene data show CDR1 as MNHEY and CDR2 as SVGEGT. CDR3 amino acids: CASSLGGVPEPQHF. The DNA for the CDR3 is TGTGCCAGCAGCCTAGGTGGGGTCCCTGAGCCCCAGCATTTT.

This clonotype turned up a few times. This rearrangement joins TRBV5-1 to TRBJ1-2; 7 positions match TRBD1. This CDR3 is 15 amino acids long. Germline trimming cut 4 bases from V and 4 bases from J; bases unmatched to any gene: 10. From germline, CDR1 is SGHRS and CDR2 YFSETQ. CDR3 sequence reads: CASSPPNRQGYGYTF. The CDR3 DNA reads TGCGCCAGCAGCCCCCCCAATCGACAGGGCTATGGCTACACCTTC.

This clonotype was detected many times. The chain employs TRBV18 and TRBJ2-3, with TRBD2 identical over 7 bases. This CDR3 comprises 15 residues. The V gene end was trimmed by 5 bases and the J gene end by 1 base; junction bases not matched to a gene: 6. In germline, CDR1 is KGHSH, CDR2 LQKENI. CDR3: CASSANGGGTDTQYF. The CDR3, as DNA: TGTGCCAGCTCAGCGAATGGGGGGGGCACAGATACGCAGTATTTT.

This clonotype was detected ten times or more. The chain carries TRBV20-1 and TRBJ1-5; D gene uncertain. V was cut by 3 bases and J by 7 bases, with 13 bases left in between. The CDR3 is made up of 13 amino acids. The germline CDR1 and CDR2 sequences are DFQATT and SNEGSKA (reference sequence). As DNA, the CDR3 is TGCAGTGCTAGTGGTCAGACGGCCCAGCCCCAGCATTTT. As protein: CSASGQTAQPQHF.

The J gene is TRBJ2-2, the V gene TRBV12-3 or TRBV12-4; TRBD2 matches at 9 bases. The length of the CDR3 is 15 residues. The junction had 8 bases not matched to a gene; V was cut back by 6 bases and J by 6 bases. The CDR3 DNA is TGTGCCAGCAGAATAGCGGGGGTGCACTCCGGGGAGCTGTTTTTT. Translation gives CASRIAGVHSGELFF.

This clonotype was counted at least ten times. The chain joins TRBV6-1 to TRBJ2-1, with 10 bases that match TRBD2. The CDR3 runs to 15 residues. V lost 6 bases and J lost 6; bases outside the gene matches: 8. Germline values: CDR1 MNHNS, CDR2 SASEGT. For the CDR3, the DNA is TGTGCCAGCAGCCTTAGCGGGAGGTTCGCCAATGAGCAGTTCTTC. As protein: CASSLSGRFANEQFF.

Turning to this clonotype: A far larger clone is a single base away, which makes a read error likely. V is TRBV6-4 and J is TRBJ2-7; tentative D call: TRBD1 (6 bases). This CDR3 region has 14 residues. V shed 6 bases and J shed 4 bases, with 16 bases lying between them. CDR1 is MRHNA, CDR2 SNTAGT, per germline. DNA for the CDR3: TGTGCCAGCAGCGAGGGGGAGAGTGTGTACGAGCAGTACTTC. Translating gives CASSEGESVYEQYF.

The V and J genes are TRBV7-9 and TRBJ1-2; the D is unclear. Germline CDR1 SEHNR, CDR2 FQNEAQ (reference sequence). V was shortened by 8 bases and J by 1 base, with 23 bases between the two germline ends. The CDR3 totals 17 residues. The CDR3 sequence is CASSRRASSYFNYGYTF. Here the CDR3 DNA reads TGTGCCAGCTCACGCCGGGCCTCGAGTTATTTTAACTATGGCTACACCTTC.

This clonotype came up many times. The genes are TRBV13 and TRBJ2-3, with D tentatively TRBD1 or TRBD2 (5 bases each). CDR3 length: 16 residues. Trimming took 5 bases from V and 3 from J, leaving 18 bases between them. CDR1 and CDR2 (germline): PRHDT, FYEKMQ (reference sequence). CDR3: CASSPTSTWGTDTQYF. CDR3 DNA sequence: TGTGCCAGCAGCCCCACATCAACATGGGGGACAGATACGCAGTATTTT.

This clonotype has at least ten counts. A much larger clone differs from this one at a single base, so this may be a read error. The missing conserved phenylalanine or tryptophan at the end of this CDR3 makes a read error likely. The chain recombines TRBV4-1 with TRBJ2-7; D uncertain. Germline assignment: CDR1 MGHRA and CDR2 YSYEKL. The CDR3 runs to 14 residues. The ends were cut back, 4 bases at V and 0 bases at J, with 10 bases in the middle. The CDR3 here is CASSRLESSYEQYS. CDR3 nucleotides: TGCGCCAGCAGCCGCCTAGAGAGCTCCTACGAGCAGTACTCC.

This clonotype was seen repeatedly, ten times or more. The chain is built from TRBV20-1 and TRBJ2-5, with D perhaps TRBD2 (5 bases). Trimming took 0 bases from V and 4 from J, leaving 15 bases between them. The V gene's germline CDR1 is DFQATT and CDR2 SNEGSKA (reference sequence). The CDR3 loop spans 15 amino acids. CDR3 in amino acids: CSARDSIGGLETQYF. The CDR3 DNA follows: TGCAGTGCTAGAGATTCAATAGGAGGACTAGAGACCCAGTACTTC.

This clonotype showed up just once. The junction shows a germline mismatch at one end, possibly a read error. The J gene is TRBJ2-7, the V gene TRBV6-2 or TRBV6-3; 7 positions match TRBD1. The CDR3 totals 13 residues. Germline V CDR1 and CDR2: MNHEY, SVGEGT. Here the CDR3 reads CVSSTYRGYEQYF. For the CDR3, the DNA is TGTGTCAGCAGTACCTACAGGGGCTACGAGCAGTACTTC.

This clonotype has a count of ten or more. The chain couples TRBV6-4 to TRBJ1-1; D gene uncertain. CDR3 length equals 13 residues. Germline CDR1 reads MRHNA; CDR2 reads SNTAGT. With 9 bases removed from V and 2 bases from J, the gap between germline ends came to 13 bases. As DNA, the CDR3 is TGTGCCAGACGGAGCGGCCTTAACACTGAAGCTTTCTTT. Protein: CARRSGLNTEAFF.

This clonotype was seen many times. The rearrangement uses TRBV5-1 and TRBJ2-1, with D perhaps TRBD1 (6 bases). The CDR3 loop spans 15 amino acids. Trimming removed 4 bases from V and 7 bases from J, with 18 bases in between. Germline V gene lookup returns CDR1 SGHRS and CDR2 YFSETQ. The CDR3 DNA reads as TGCGCCAGCAGCCCGAGGGACACCCGCGGGAATGAGCAGTTCTTC. It yields the protein CASSPRDTRGNEQFF.

V usage is TRBV20-1 and J usage is TRBJ2-2, with TRBD2 matching over 14 bases. Per germline, CDR1 DFQATT and CDR2 SNEGSKA (reference sequence). The CDR3 covers 16 residues. V lost 5 bases, J lost 6 bases, and 8 bases stayed unmatched. Here the CDR3 DNA reads TGCAGTGCTTCCGGGACTAGCGGGAGTATCGCCGGGGAGCTGTTTTTT. Amino acids: CSASGTSGSIAGELFF.